This T cell receptor (beta chain) was recorded in a study of CD8+CD57+ T cells in acquired aplastic anemia. TCR beta VDJ and CDR3 profiles were obtained from a genomic DNA template. Each CDR3 protein gets one entry after TCRdb re-called the reads with MiXCR. The table lists tens of thousands of distinct CDR3 sequences, approximately 63% of them singletons. By flow cytometry, patients selected for sequencing had shown an expansion of CD8+CD57+ cells. Patients uniformly had severe acquired aplastic anemia. Patients were treatment-naive when blood was sampled. A word on this clonotype: Its target is not known. One end of the junction is discordant with germline, which a read error may explain.

The length of the CDR3 is 13 residues. The germline CDR1 and CDR2 sequences are SGHTA and FQGTGA. Study-level findings and limits: Controls and patients did not differ significantly in CD8+ Simpson's diversity. Overlapping CD8+ CDR3 repertoires of patients and controls contained under 35 shared sequences.

The chain has TRBV7-3 and TRBJ2-5; 8 nucleotides line up with TRBD1. The receptor was derived from a human donor with aplastic anemia. Sample: sorted CD4+, CD8+, or CD8+CD57+ T cells (not recorded which) from PBMCs. CDR3 DNA: TGTGCTAGCAGCCGACAGGGGAGAGAGACCCAGTACTTC. This gives the protein CASSRQGRETQYF.